Here is one TCR beta chain with its context. What it binds is not known. Germline-derived CDR1 and CDR2 are LGHDT and YNNKEL (reference sequence). Trimming left V 4 bases short and J 0 bases short, with 10 bases between. This CDR3 comprises 15 residues. These data belong to a study of blood T cells in healthy people across ages. Points from the study as a whole: Because donor CMV status was unknown, expanded clonotype changes were possibly confounded. Compared with aged donors, long-lived donors showed fewer expanded clones, suggesting selection.

PCR was performed a second time for roughly 7 to 12 cycles using a sample-barcoded 5' primer and a J-beta primer mix. Each CDR3 protein gets one entry after TCRdb re-called the 5' RACE reads with MiXCR. The repertoire includes about 970,000 distinct CDR3 sequences, around 54% of them detected once, and over 20% sits in the top ten. Sequenced: blood. This TCR was sampled from a woman aged 60-75 years in good health. V is TRBV3-1 and J is TRBJ2-1, with D possibly matching TRBD1 (5 bases). DNA for the CDR3: TGTGCCAGCAGCCTTGGACATAACTCCTACAATGAGCAGTTCTTC. Residues: CASSLGHNSYNEQFF.